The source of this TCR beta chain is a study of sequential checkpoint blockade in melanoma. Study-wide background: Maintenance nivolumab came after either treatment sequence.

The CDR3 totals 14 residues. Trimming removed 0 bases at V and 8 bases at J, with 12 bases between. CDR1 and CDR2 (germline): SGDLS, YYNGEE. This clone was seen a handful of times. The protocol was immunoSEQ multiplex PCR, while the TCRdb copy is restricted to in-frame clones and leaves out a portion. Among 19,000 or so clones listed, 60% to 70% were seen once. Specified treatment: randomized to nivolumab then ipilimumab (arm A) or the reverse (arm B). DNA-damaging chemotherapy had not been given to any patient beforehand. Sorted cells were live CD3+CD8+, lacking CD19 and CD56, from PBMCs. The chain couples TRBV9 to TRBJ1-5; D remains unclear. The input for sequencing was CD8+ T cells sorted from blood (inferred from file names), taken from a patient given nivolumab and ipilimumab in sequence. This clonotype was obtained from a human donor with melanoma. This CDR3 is CASSVAFPVEPQHF. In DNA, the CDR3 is TGTGCCAGCAGCGTAGCGTTTCCGGTGGAGCCCCAGCATTTT.